This paragraph reports one TCR beta chain. Its antigen is not identified. The data originate from a study of shared clonotypes between healthy human individuals. The naive CD8 population came from CD45RO-negative cells selected for CCR7, without terminally differentiated effector memory CD45RA+ cells. Germline V gene lookup returns CDR1 LNHDA and CDR2 SQIVND (reference sequence). The ends were cut back, 5 bases at V and 0 bases at J, with 8 bases in the middle. CDR3 length: 15 residues. TCRdb's table, derived via immunoSEQ multiplex PCR, lists solely in-frame clones and lacks some. The sample lists some 2,100,000 clones, approximately 94% occurring once. Study-wide results and limits: The study found 4.5% to 5% of naive CD4 clonotypes shared across a handful of donors.

The chain has TRBV19 and TRBJ2-6; D not certain. The receptor comes from a man aged 18 to 35 in good health. Some clones in this sample may be carry-over from other donors' samples. Material for sequencing was naive CD8+ T cells from PBMCs. The CDR3 DNA sequence: TGTGCCAGTAGTCAATCCCGCTCTGGGGCCAACGTCCTGACTTTC. Protein: CASSQSRSGANVLTF. The variable domain in full, completed from reference TRBV19 and TRBJ2-6, reads DGGITQSPKYLFRKEGQNVTLSCEQNLNHDAMYWYRQDPGQGLRLIYYSQIVNDFQKGDIAEGYSVSREKKESFPLTVTSAQKNPTAFYLCASSQSRSGANVLTFGAGSRLTVL.